This T cell receptor beta chain was sequenced in a study of cytomegalovirus exposure and HLA in healthy donors. The overall study: Both the 120 validation repertoires and the approximately 670 first-cohort repertoires used the same platform, as reported by a later analysis.

J gave up 5 bases and V 6 bases, and 8 bases lay outside the gene matches. The CDR3 contains 14 residues. The germline CDR1 and CDR2 sequences are LNHDA and SQIVND (reference sequence). The assay was immunoSEQ multiplex PCR, and TCRdb's table has in-frame clones only and misses some. The sample lists 55,000 to 70,000 clones, around 94% occurring once. The donors formed part of the roughly 110-subject validation cohort, distinct from the roughly 640-subject first cohort. Findings and limits, study-wide: Per published reports, the classifier diagnosed cytomegalovirus status with high specificity and sensitivity.

On this clone itself: Its antigen remains unknown.

Sequencing used PBMCs. This chain uses TRBV19 with TRBJ1-2, with 8 bases lining up with TRBD1. The receptor was isolated from a man aged 18 to 30 in good health and CMV-seronegative. CDR3 bases: TGTGCCAGTAGACCCCCCAGGGGGCTTTATGGCTACACCTTC. Translation gives CASRPPRGLYGYTF.